A few counts support the clone carrying this T cell receptor beta chain. What it recognizes is unknown. It was the roughly 110-subject validation cohort, separate from the approximately 700-subject first cohort, to which the donors belonged. These data come from a study of cytomegalovirus exposure and HLA in healthy donors. On the study more broadly: A later analysis reported the same platform for the 100 to 150 validation repertoires and the 500 to 750 first-cohort repertoires. Findings and caveats of the study: Among TCR beta chains, those listed as cytomegalovirus-associated numbered fewer than 200.

Using immunoSEQ multiplex PCR, the repertoire was profiled, and TCRdb retains in-frame clones only, with some absent. Of some 150,000 clones listed, around 90% were seen once; the top ten hold under 8%. The germline V and J ends were trimmed by 3 bases and 2 bases, with 9 bases remaining between them. Per germline, CDR1 MRHNA and CDR2 SNTAGT. The CDR3 is 14 amino acids. V usage is TRBV6-4 and J usage is TRBJ2-3; D remains ambiguous. The sequenced sample consisted of PBMCs. The origin of this receptor is a young woman in good health and CMV-seropositive. CDR3 coding DNA: TGTGCCAGCAGTGAGGGCCTCCCCACAGATACGCAGTATTTT. As protein: CASSEGLPTDTQYF.